One and the same sample provided the 22 T cell receptor beta chains below, sequenced in a study of chemoradiotherapy in HPV16-positive cancers. The table came from immunoSEQ multiplex PCR; TCRdb's copy has only in-frame clones and leaves some out. The data contain under 10,000 clones, approximately 90% of them seen just once; the ten biggest clones take up about 14%. Sequences were derived from blood, sampled from a patient who underwent chemoradiotherapy. Receptors originate from a human donor with HPV-associated anogenital cancer.

On this clone: The sample contains more than one DNA sequence encoding this CDR3. The chain recombines TRBV29-1 with TRBJ1-3; TRBD1 is a possible D gene (5 bases). Deletions cut 6 bases from V and 0 bases from J, with 12 bases between. Germline V gene sequence: CDR1 SQVTM, CDR2 ANQGSEA. The CDR3 extends over 14 amino acids. The DNA for the CDR3 is TGCAGCGTGGGGCAGGCGACCTCTGGAAACACCATATATTTT. Its translation: CSVGQATSGNTIYF. The variable domain in full, completed from reference TRBV29-1 and TRBJ1-3, reads SAVISQKPSRDICQRGTSLTIQCQVDSQVTMMFWYRQQPGQSLTLIATANQGSEATYESGFVIDKFPISRPNLTFSTLTVSNMSPEDSSIYLCSVGQATSGNTIYFGEGSWLTVV.

The chain has TRBV27 and TRBJ2-5; no firm D call. V lost 4 bases, J lost 1 base, and 13 bases lay in between. This CDR3 comprises 15 residues. From germline, CDR1 is MNHEY and CDR2 SMNVEV (reference sequence). As DNA, the CDR3 is TGTGCCAGCAGTTACGGGTTGGTGGGCCAAGAGACCCAGTACTTC. Protein: CASSYGLVGQETQYF.

For this clone: The DNA is left out, because the CDR3 cannot be placed on it with certainty; the CDR3 is given as TCRdb lists it. The chain links TRBV18 to TRBJ1-1; TRBD1 is the table's D call and was not checked against the DNA. Germline V CDR1 and CDR2: KGHSH, LQKENI. Inclusive of both ends, the CDR3 amounts to 15 amino acids. The CDR3 reads CASSSVAGRNTEAFF.

The chain links TRBV30 to TRBJ2-4, with a weak D call TRBD2 (5 bases). V lost 4 bases, J lost 6 bases, and 7 bases lay in between. The CDR3 length is 11 residues. Germline-derived CDR1 and CDR2 are GTSNPN and SVGIG (reference sequence). DNA for the CDR3: TGTGCCTGGACGCTAGCAAACATTCAGTACTTC. Translation: CAWTLANIQYF. The whole variable domain, filled in from reference TRBV30 and TRBJ2-4, reads SQTIHQWPATLVQPVGSPLSLECTVEGTSNPNLYWYRQAAGRGLQLLFYSVGIGQISSEVPQNLSASRPQDRQFILSSKKLLLSDSGFYLCAWTLANIQYFGAGTRLSVL.

The chain employs TRBV19 and TRBJ1-1; 8 nucleotides match TRBD1. There are 16 residues in the CDR3. The germline CDR1 and CDR2 sequences are LNHDA and SQIVND (reference sequence). V lost 5 bases, J lost 5 bases, and 13 bases stayed unmatched. The CDR3 nucleotides are TGTGCCAGTAGTCTAGCTGAGGCCAGGGGGCGGACTGAAGCTTTCTTT. As protein: CASSLAEARGRTEAFF.

V gene TRBV7-2 combines with J gene TRBJ1-1, with a possible D match to TRBD1 (5 bases). The germline CDR1 and CDR2 sequences are SGHTA and FQGNSA. Trimming pared 4 bases from V and 0 bases from J, leaving 12 bases between. The CDR3 runs 15 residues. CDR3 sequence: CASSYQGGMNTEAFF. The DNA for the CDR3 is TGTGCCAGCAGCTACCAGGGCGGAATGAACACTGAAGCTTTCTTT.

About this clone itself: The identical CDR3 is also encoded by other nucleotide sequences in the sample. The rearrangement links TRBV4-1 to TRBJ1-2; no firm D call. CDR1 and CDR2 (germline): MGHRA, YSYEKL. V was trimmed by 0 bases and J by 1 base, leaving 9 bases between them. This CDR3 is 15 amino acids long. CDR3 sequence: CASSQDLPGNYGYTF. The CDR3 coding sequence is TGCGCCAGCAGCCAAGACCTGCCTGGTAACTATGGCTACACCTTC.

The V call is TRBV25-1, the J call TRBJ1-1, with D possibly matching TRBD1 (6 bases). In germline, CDR1 is MGHDK, CDR2 SYGVNS. Trimming took 9 bases from V and 1 from J, leaving 9 bases between them. This CDR3 region has 12 residues. The CDR3 DNA follows: TGTGCCAGTGAGGGACAGAACACTGAAGCTTTCTTT. Encoded protein: CASEGQNTEAFF.

CDR3 loop: CASSFDRDGYTF. CDR3 sequence (DNA): TGTGCCAGCAGCTTTGACAGGGACGGCTACACCTTC. The chain joins TRBV7-9 to TRBJ1-2; 7 bases are shared with TRBD1. CDR1 and CDR2 (germline): SEHNR, FQNEAQ (reference sequence). With 3 bases clipped from V and 8 bases from J, the junction kept 3 bases outside the gene matches. The CDR3 runs to 12 residues.

This chain links TRBV5-1 with TRBJ2-1, with a tentative D call TRBD1 (6 bases). The CDR3 totals 12 residues. Trimming took off 2 bases at V and 6 bases at J, with 6 bases between the two ends. Germline CDR1 reads SGHRS; CDR2 reads YFSETQ. Here the CDR3 reads CASSLQGNEQFF. The CDR3 coding sequence is TGCGCCAGCAGCTTACAGGGCAATGAGCAGTTCTTC. The full variable domain, rest sourced from reference TRBV5-1 and TRBJ2-1, is KAGVTQTPRYLIKTRGQQVTLSCSPISGHRSVSWYQQTPGQGLQFLFEYFSETQRNKGNFPGRFSGRQFSNSRSEMNVSTLELGDSALYLCASSLQGNEQFFGPGTRLTVL.

The chain carries TRBV2 and TRBJ1-3; tentatively, D is TRBD1 (5 bases). Germline V gene lookup returns CDR1 SNHLY and CDR2 FYNNEI. The CDR3 is 14 residues long. V was cut by 5 bases and J by 2 bases, with 10 bases left in between. The CDR3 region has the DNA TGTGCCAGCAGTTCCGAGGGACCTGGAAACACCATATATTTT. Translated, it gives CASSSEGPGNTIYF.

CDR3 amino acids: CASREWGNSNQPQHF. DNA of the CDR3: TGTGCCAGCAGAGAATGGGGGAATAGCAATCAGCCCCAGCATTTT. This sequence joins TRBV7-2 and TRBJ1-5; possible D gene TRBD1, 5 bases. Germline V gene lookup returns CDR1 SGHTA and CDR2 FQGNSA. V was cut by 6 bases and J by 0 bases, with 12 bases left in between. The CDR3 has 15 residues.

This clone was seen a single time. The CDR3 reads CAWRIGPTDTQYF. The CDR3 DNA follows: TGTGCCTGGAGGATAGGGCCGACAGATACGCAGTATTTT. This sequence joins TRBV30 and TRBJ2-3; D call uncertain. This CDR3 has 13 amino acids. Germline V CDR1 and CDR2: GTSNPN, SVGIG (reference sequence). Trimming took off 3 bases at V and 3 bases at J, with 10 bases between the two ends.

The chain carries TRBV5-1 and TRBJ2-7, with D possibly being TRBD1 (5 bases). Germline loops: CDR1 SGHRS, CDR2 YFSETQ. This CDR3 comprises 13 residues. V was pared by 0 bases and J by 4 bases, with 8 bases between. CDR3 amino acids: CASSLGGEYEQYF. The DNA of the CDR3 is TGCGCCAGCAGCTTGGGGGGCGAGTACGAGCAGTACTTC.

This clone has only one observation. This chain uses TRBV27 with TRBJ1-2, with 10 positions matching TRBD1. The CDR3 extends over 15 amino acids. The V gene end was trimmed by 0 bases and the J gene end by 5 bases; junction bases not matched to a gene: 3. The germline gives CDR1 MNHEY, CDR2 SMNVEV (reference sequence). The CDR3 coding sequence is TGTGCCAGCAGTTTATCGACAGGGGGCGCGTATGGCTACACCTTC. This translates into CASSLSTGGAYGYTF.

The rearrangement links TRBV7-2 to TRBJ2-3; the match to TRBD2 covers 11 bases. Germline trimming cut 4 bases from V and 0 bases from J; bases unmatched to any gene: 9. Germline CDR1 and CDR2: SGHTA and FQGNSA. CDR3 length: 18 residues. The CDR3 region has the DNA TGTGCCAGCAGCTCCCGGGCTAGCGGGGGGCGGAGCACAGATACGCAGTATTTT. Amino acids: CASSSRASGGRSTDTQYF. The entire variable domain, with the rest obtained from reference TRBV7-2 and TRBJ2-3, is as follows: GAGVSQSPSNKVTEKGKDVELRCDPISGHTALYWYRQSLGQGLEFLIYFQGNSAPDKSGLPSDRFSAERTGGSVSTLTIQRTQQEDSAVYLCASSSRASGGRSTDTQYFGPGTRLTVL.

The CDR3, as DNA: TGTGCCAGCAGCCCCCGCGAGGCCCCTGAAGCTTTCTTT. It specifies CASSPREAPEAFF. This chain uses TRBV7-6 with TRBJ1-1; D remains ambiguous. Per germline, CDR1 SGHVS and CDR2 FNYEAQ. CDR3 length: 13 residues. V was cut by 5 bases and J by 6 bases, with 13 bases left in between.

This chain connects TRBV30 to TRBJ1-1; possible D gene TRBD1, 6 bases. Germline V gene sequence: CDR1 GTSNPN, CDR2 SVGIG (reference sequence). V was pared by 2 bases and J by 8 bases, with 15 bases between. CDR3 length equals 13 residues. This CDR3 reads CAWSRDTGLEAFF. The CDR3 DNA follows: TGTGCCTGGAGTAGGGACACAGGCCTAGAAGCTTTCTTT.

V and J are TRBV7-2 and TRBJ1-2; possibly TRBD1 for D (5 bases). Looked up from germline, CDR1 is SGHTA and CDR2 is FQGNSA. V lost 1 base and J 7 bases, leaving 16 bases between the germline ends. The CDR3 totals 15 residues. The CDR3 region is CASSLDSGGSFGYTF. The CDR3 nucleotides read TGTGCCAGCAGCTTAGACTCCGGGGGGTCCTTTGGCTACACCTTC.

The CDR3 here is CASSLWGGSYNEQFF. The CDR3 region has the DNA TGTGCCAGCAGCTTGTGGGGGGGCTCCTACAATGAGCAGTTCTTC. The genes are TRBV5-6 and TRBJ2-1; 7 bases align to TRBD2. Germline lookup yields CDR1 SGHDT and CDR2 YYEEEE. Unmatched junction bases numbered 1, after V lost 1 base and J lost 0 bases. CDR3 size: 15 residues.

V usage is TRBV7-8 and J usage is TRBJ2-6; D is undetermined. V gave up 1 base and J gave up 0 bases, with 13 bases separating them. In germline, CDR1 is SGHVS, CDR2 FQNEAQ. The CDR3 is made up of 18 amino acids. DNA of the CDR3: TGTGCCAGCAGCTTAGTAGGAAACTGGGGCTCTGGGGCCAACGTCCTGACTTTC. Protein product: CASSLVGNWGSGANVLTF.

The rearrangement uses TRBV4-1 and TRBJ1-1; 7 bases match TRBD1. Trimming removed 0 bases from V and 5 bases from J; junction bases left unmatched: 6. CDR3 length equals 15 residues. Germline CDR1 reads MGHRA; CDR2 reads YSYEKL. CDR3 amino acids: CASSQDYRGGTEAFF. In DNA form, the CDR3 reads TGCGCCAGCAGCCAAGATTACAGGGGAGGAACTGAAGCTTTCTTT.